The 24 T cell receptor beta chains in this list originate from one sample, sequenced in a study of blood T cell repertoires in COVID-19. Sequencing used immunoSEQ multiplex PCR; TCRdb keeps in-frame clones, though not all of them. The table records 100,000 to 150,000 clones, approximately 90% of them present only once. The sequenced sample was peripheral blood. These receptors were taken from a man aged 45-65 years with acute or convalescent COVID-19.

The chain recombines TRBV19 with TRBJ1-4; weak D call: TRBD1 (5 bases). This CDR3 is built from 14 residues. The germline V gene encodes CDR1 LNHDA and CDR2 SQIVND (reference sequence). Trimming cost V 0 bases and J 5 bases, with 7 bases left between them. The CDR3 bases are TGTGCCAGTAGTATAGAAGGGGCGAATGAAAAACTGTTTTTT. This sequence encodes CASSIEGANEKLFF.

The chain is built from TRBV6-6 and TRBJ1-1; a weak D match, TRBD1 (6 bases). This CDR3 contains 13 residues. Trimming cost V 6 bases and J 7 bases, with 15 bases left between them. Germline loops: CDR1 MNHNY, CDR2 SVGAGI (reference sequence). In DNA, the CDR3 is TGTGCCAGCAGCACCCAAGGACAGTTTGAAGCTTTCTTT. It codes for CASSTQGQFEAFF.

The CDR3 sequence: CATLPTSGRLYEQYF. CDR3 DNA: TGTGCCACCCTACCGACTAGCGGGAGACTATACGAGCAGTACTTC. The chain is built from TRBV10-3 and TRBJ2-7, with TRBD2 matching 12 bases. Trimming removed 10 bases from V and 4 bases from J; junction bases left unmatched: 11. Looked up from germline, CDR1 is ENHRY and CDR2 is SYGVKD. CDR3 size: 15 residues.

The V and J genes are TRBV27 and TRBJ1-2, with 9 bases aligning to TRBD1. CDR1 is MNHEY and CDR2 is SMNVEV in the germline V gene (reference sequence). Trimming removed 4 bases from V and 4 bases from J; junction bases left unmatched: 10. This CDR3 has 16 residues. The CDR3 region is CASSSATTGGVYGYTF. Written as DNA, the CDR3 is TGTGCCAGCAGTTCCGCAACTACAGGGGGCGTCTATGGCTACACCTTC.

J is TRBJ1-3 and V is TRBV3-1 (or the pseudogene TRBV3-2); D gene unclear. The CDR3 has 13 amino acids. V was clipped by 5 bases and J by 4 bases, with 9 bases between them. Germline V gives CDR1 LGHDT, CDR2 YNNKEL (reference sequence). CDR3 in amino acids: CASSINSGNTIYF. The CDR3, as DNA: TGTGCCAGCAGCATAAATAGCGGAAACACCATATATTTT.

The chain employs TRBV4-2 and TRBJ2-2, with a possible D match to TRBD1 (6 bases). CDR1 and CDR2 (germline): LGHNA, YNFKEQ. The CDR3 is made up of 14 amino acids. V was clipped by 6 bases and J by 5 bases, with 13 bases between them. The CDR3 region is CASRVGTPTGELFF. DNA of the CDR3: TGTGCCAGCAGAGTTGGGACACCTACCGGGGAGCTGTTTTTT.

CDR3 nucleotide sequence: TGTGCCACCCTAGCGGGAGTCGCAATAATCGAGCAGTTCTTC. Translated, it gives CATLAGVAIIEQFF. J is TRBJ2-1 and V is TRBV25-1; 10 bases fit TRBD2. CDR1 MGHDK and CDR2 SYGVNS come from the germline V gene. V lost 10 bases, J lost 10 bases, and 13 bases stayed unmatched. The CDR3 has 14 residues.

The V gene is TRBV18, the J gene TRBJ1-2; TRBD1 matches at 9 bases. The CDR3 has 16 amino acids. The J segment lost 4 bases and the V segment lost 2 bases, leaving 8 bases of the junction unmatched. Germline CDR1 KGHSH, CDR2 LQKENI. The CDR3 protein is CASSPYSTGGFYGYTF. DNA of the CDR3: TGTGCCAGCTCACCATATTCCACAGGGGGCTTCTATGGCTACACCTTC.

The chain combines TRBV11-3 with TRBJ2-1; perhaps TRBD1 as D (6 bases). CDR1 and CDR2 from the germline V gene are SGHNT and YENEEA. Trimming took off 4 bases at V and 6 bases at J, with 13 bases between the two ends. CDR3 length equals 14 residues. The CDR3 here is CASSSGAVGNEQFF. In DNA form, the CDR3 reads TGTGCCAGCAGCTCAGGGGCTGTGGGCAATGAGCAGTTCTTC.

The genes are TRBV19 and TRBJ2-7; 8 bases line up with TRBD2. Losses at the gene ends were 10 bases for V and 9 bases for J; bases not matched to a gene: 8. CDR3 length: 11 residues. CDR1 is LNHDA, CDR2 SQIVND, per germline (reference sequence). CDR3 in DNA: TGTGCCACCGGGGGGGGTTTGGGGCAGTACTTC. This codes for CATGGGLGQYF.

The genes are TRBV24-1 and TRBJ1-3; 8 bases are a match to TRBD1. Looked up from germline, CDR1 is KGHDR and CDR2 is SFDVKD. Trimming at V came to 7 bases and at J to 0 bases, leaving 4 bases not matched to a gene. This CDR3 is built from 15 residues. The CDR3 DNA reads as TGTGCCACCAGGCGGACAGGGCGCTCTGGAAACACCATATATTTT. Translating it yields CATRRTGRSGNTIYF.

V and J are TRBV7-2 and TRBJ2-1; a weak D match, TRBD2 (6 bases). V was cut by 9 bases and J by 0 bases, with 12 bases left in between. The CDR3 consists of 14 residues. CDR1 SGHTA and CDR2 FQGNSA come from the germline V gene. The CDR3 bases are TGTGCCAGTTCACTAGCCGCCTCCTACAATGAGCAGTTCTTC. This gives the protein CASSLAASYNEQFF. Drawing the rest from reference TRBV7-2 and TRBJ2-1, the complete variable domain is GAGVSQSPSNKVTEKGKDVELRCDPISGHTALYWYRQSLGQGLEFLIYFQGNSAPDKSGLPSDRFSAERTGGSVSTLTIQRTQQEDSAVYLCASSLAASYNEQFFGPGTRLTVL.

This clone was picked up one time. The CDR3 loop reads CASSDPGRPDTQYF. The CDR3 bases are TGTGCCAGCAGTGACCCCGGGAGACCAGATACGCAGTATTTT. The V call is TRBV6-4, the J call TRBJ2-3; tentatively, D is TRBD2 (6 bases). With 2 bases removed from V and 4 bases from J, the gap between germline ends came to 10 bases. The CDR3 has 14 amino acids. The germline gives CDR1 MRHNA, CDR2 SNTAGT.

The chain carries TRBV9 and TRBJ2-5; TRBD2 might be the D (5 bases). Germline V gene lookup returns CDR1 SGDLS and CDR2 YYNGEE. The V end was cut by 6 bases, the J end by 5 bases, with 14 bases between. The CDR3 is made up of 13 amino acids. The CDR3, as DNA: TGTGCCAGCAAAGGAGAGACTATGGAGACCCAGTACTTC. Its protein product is CASKGETMETQYF. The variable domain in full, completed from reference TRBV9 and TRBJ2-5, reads DSGVTQTPKHLITATGQRVTLRCSPRSGDLSVYWYQQSLDQGLQFLIQYYNGEERAKGNILERFSAQQFPDLHSELNLSSLELGDSALYFCASKGETMETQYFGPGTRLLVL.

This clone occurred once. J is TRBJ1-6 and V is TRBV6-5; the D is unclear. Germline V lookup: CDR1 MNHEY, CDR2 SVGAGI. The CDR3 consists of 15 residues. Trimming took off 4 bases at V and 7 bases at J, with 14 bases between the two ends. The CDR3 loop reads CASSSPPVGNSPLHF. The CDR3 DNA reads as TGTGCCAGCAGTTCCCCGCCAGTCGGGAATTCACCCCTCCACTTT.

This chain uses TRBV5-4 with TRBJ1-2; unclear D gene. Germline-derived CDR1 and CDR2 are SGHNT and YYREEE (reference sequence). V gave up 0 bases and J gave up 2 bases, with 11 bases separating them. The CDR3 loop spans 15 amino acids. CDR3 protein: CASSLGREMNYGYTF. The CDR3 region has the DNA TGTGCCAGCAGCTTGGGGCGGGAGATGAACTATGGCTACACCTTC.

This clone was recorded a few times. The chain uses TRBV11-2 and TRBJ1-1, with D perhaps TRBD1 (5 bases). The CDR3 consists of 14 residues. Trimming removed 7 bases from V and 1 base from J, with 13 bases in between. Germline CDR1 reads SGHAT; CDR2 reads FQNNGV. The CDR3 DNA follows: TGTGCCAGCACCCAGGTCGGGGGGAACACTGAAGCTTTCTTT. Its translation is CASTQVGGNTEAFF.

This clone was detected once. The CDR3 nucleotides read TGTGCCAGCGGCCGAGTGGGAGATCAGCCCCAGCATTTT. Its protein product is CASGRVGDQPQHF. The chain links TRBV27 to TRBJ1-5; D unclear. Trimming removed 8 bases from V and 5 bases from J, with 13 bases in between. Germline-derived CDR1 and CDR2 are MNHEY and SMNVEV (reference sequence). The CDR3 consists of 13 residues.

CDR3 protein: CAIPGGAGPGEQFF. The CDR3, as DNA: TGTGCCATCCCCGGGGGGGCCGGTCCCGGTGAGCAGTTCTTC. The J gene is TRBJ2-1, the V gene TRBV2; 8 positions match TRBD2. Trimming took 10 bases from V and 9 from J; bases not matched to a gene: 14. The length of the CDR3 is 14 residues. Germline loops: CDR1 SNHLY, CDR2 FYNNEI. The entire variable domain, with the rest obtained from reference TRBV2 and TRBJ2-1, is as follows: EPEVTQTPSHQVTQMGQEVILRCVPISNHLYFYWYRQILGQKVEFLVSFYNNEISEKSEIFDDQFSVERPDGSNFTLKIRSTKLEDSAMYFCAIPGGAGPGEQFFGPGTRLTVL.

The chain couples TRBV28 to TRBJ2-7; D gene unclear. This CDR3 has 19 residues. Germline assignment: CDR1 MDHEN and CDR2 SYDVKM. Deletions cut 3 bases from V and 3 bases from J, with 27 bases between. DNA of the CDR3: TGTGCCAGCAGTTTCTCATTAAGTAAAGACTTGGTCATCGGCTACGAGCAGTACTTC. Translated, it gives CASSFSLSKDLVIGYEQYF.

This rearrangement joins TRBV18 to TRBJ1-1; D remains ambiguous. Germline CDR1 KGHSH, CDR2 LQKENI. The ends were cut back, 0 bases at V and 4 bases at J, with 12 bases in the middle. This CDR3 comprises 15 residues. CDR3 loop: CASSPPGREGTEAFF. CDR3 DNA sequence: TGTGCCAGCTCACCACCGGGAAGGGAGGGCACTGAAGCTTTCTTT.

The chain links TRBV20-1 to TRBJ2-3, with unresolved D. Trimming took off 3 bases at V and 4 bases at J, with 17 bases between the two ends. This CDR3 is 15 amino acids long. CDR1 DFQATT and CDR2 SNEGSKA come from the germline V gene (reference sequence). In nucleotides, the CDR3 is TGCAGTGCTAGTACGGAGCGCGACGTCCCAGATACGCAGTATTTT. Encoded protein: CSASTERDVPDTQYF.

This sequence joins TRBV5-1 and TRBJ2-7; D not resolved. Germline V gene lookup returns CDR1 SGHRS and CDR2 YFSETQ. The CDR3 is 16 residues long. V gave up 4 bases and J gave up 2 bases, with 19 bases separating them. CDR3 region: CASSILRSSDTYEQYF. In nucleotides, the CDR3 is TGCGCCAGCAGCATCTTAAGGAGCTCGGATACCTACGAGCAGTACTTC.

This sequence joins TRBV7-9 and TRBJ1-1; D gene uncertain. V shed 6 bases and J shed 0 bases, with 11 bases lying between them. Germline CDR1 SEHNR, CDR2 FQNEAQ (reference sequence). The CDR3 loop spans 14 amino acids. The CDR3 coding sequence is TGTGCCAGCAGAGGTGAACAGTTGAACACTGAAGCTTTCTTT. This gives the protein CASRGEQLNTEAFF. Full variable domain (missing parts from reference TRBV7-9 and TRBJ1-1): DTGVSQNPRHKITKRGQNVTFRCDPISEHNRLYWYRQTLGQGPEFLTYFQNEAQLEKSRLLSDRFSAERPKGSFSTLEIQRTEQGDSAMYLCASRGEQLNTEAFFGQGTRLTVV.